These T cell receptor beta chains were read from a single sample in a study of neurological immune-mediated disorders. One entry per CDR3 protein results from TCRdb running MiXCR on the 5' RACE reads. Here the sample spans 54,000 or so distinct CDR3 sequences, under 4.5% being singletons. The sample was PBMCs. The receptor source for this set is a woman in her thirties with multiple sclerosis. CDR3s include the opening cysteine and the closing phenylalanine or tryptophan. A D gene is named only where the DNA matches it firmly. Clone size is shown for a subset of rows, as once, few, many or a class of expanded clone.

CDR3: CASSLGPSSYNSPLNF
D: .
J: TRBJ1-6
V: TRBV5-1
size: .

CDR3: CASRHTRGGNEQFF
D: .
J: TRBJ2-1
V: TRBV3-1
size: many

CDR3: CASSEGLAGRDTQYF
D: TRBD2
J: TRBJ2-3
V: TRBV9
size: many

CDR3: CSVVLGPLFSYNEQFF
D: .
J: TRBJ2-1
V: TRBV29-1
size: many

CDR3: CASSLVATKKETQYF
D: .
J: TRBJ2-5
V: TRBV7-2
size: many

CDR3: CASSLASPRGADTQYF
D: .
J: TRBJ2-3
V: TRBV5-1
size: many

CDR3: CSASIVGGTLLNEQFF
D: .
J: TRBJ2-1
V: TRBV20-1
size: many

CDR3: CASSPLAAVGDTQYF
D: TRBD2
J: TRBJ2-3
V: TRBV5-1
size: many

CDR3: CASSMDRGNYGYTF
D: .
J: TRBJ1-2
V: TRBV5-1
size: many

CDR3: CASSQDLTSGPYNEQFF
D: .
J: TRBJ2-1
V: TRBV4-3
size: many

CDR3: CASSVAVGHPSDNEQFF
D: .
J: TRBJ2-1
V: TRBV9
size: many

CDR3: CSGQLQETQYF
D: .
J: TRBJ2-5
V: TRBV29-1
size: .

CDR3: CASSSSGARGYTF
D: .
J: TRBJ1-2
V: TRBV5-1
size: many

CDR3: CASSSGHSYGYTF
D: .
J: TRBJ1-2
V: TRBV12-3/TRBV12-4
size: many

CDR3: CSASPSGGEQFF
D: TRBD2
J: TRBJ2-1
V: TRBV20-1
size: many

CDR3: CASSHPMRGANYGYTF
D: .
J: TRBJ1-2
V: TRBV4-1
size: .

CDR3: CSAIQGSNQPQNF
D: .
J: TRBJ1-5
V: TRBV20-1
size: .

CDR3: CASSSGGNTEAFF
D: .
J: TRBJ1-1
V: TRBV6-5
size: many

CDR3: CASSLDLQETQYF
D: .
J: TRBJ2-5
V: TRBV11-2
size: many

CDR3: CASSPPGGEKLFF
D: .
J: TRBJ1-4
V: TRBV18
size: few

CDR3: CASSTNRGPTDTQYF
D: TRBD1
J: TRBJ2-3
V: TRBV5-1
size: many

CDR3: CASSLNNEQFF
D: .
J: TRBJ2-1
V: TRBV5-1
size: many

CDR3: CASSSTTDTQYF
D: .
J: TRBJ2-3
V: TRBV6-5
size: many

CDR3: CASSGAGDGYTF
D: .
J: TRBJ1-2
V: TRBV9
size: many

CDR3: CASSQAEWADEKLLF
D: .
J: TRBJ1-4
V: TRBV14
size: .

CDR3: CSARGYVSYNEQFF
D: .
J: TRBJ2-1
V: TRBV20-1
size: many

CDR3: CASSPRPGSDYGYTF
D: .
J: TRBJ1-2
V: TRBV5-1
size: many

CDR3: CSVEREDNEQFF
D: TRBD2
J: TRBJ2-1
V: TRBV29-1
size: .

CDR3: CSADTGYGYTF
D: .
J: TRBJ1-2
V: TRBV20-1
size: many

CDR3: CASSILGRTLLNYGYTF
D: .
J: TRBJ1-2
V: TRBV19
size: .

CDR3: CASSLLEGAGQYF
D: .
J: TRBJ2-7
V: TRBV12-3/TRBV12-4
size: many

CDR3: CASSSLPHYEQYF
D: .
J: TRBJ2-7
V: TRBV5-1
size: many

CDR3: CASSLEVRDYGYTF
D: .
J: TRBJ1-2
V: TRBV7-8
size: many

CDR3: CAWRLGGWGYGYTF
D: .
J: TRBJ1-2
V: TRBV30
size: many

CDR3: CASSPDIWGTDTQYF
D: .
J: TRBJ2-3
V: TRBV3-1
size: many

CDR3: CSAPDRRDQPQHF
D: .
J: TRBJ1-5
V: TRBV20-1
size: many

CDR3: CASSLVLAEYNEQFF
D: TRBD2
J: TRBJ2-1
V: TRBV7-9
size: many

CDR3: CASSPPRGGTEAFF
D: TRBD1
J: TRBJ1-1
V: TRBV5-1
size: many

CDR3: CASSLDPSSYEQYF
D: .
J: TRBJ2-7
V: TRBV5-1
size: many

CDR3: CASRPDGVGGQPQHF
D: .
J: TRBJ1-5
V: TRBV5-1
size: many

CDR3: CASSLEEGIGSYEQYF
D: .
J: TRBJ2-7
V: TRBV7-9
size: many